This T cell receptor beta chain was sequenced in a study of blood T cell repertoires in COVID-19. Study-level background: Whether acute or convalescent, the COVID-19 samples came from the United States, Italy and Spain.

V dropped 2 bases and J dropped 0 bases, with 8 bases sitting between them. From germline, CDR1 is MDHEN and CDR2 SYDVKM. The CDR3 totals 16 residues. The authors' processing: Amplifying reference gene primers gave estimates of nucleated cell counts. Produced via immunoSEQ multiplex PCR; TCRdb's table is partial and in-frame only. Clone size and V and J calls were adopted from that table, with D and trimming inferred from the DNA. The table records around 220,000 clones, around 87% of them present only once. The sample was peripheral blood. This TCR was sampled from a woman between 50 and 59 years old with COVID-19, enrolled during active disease. V gene TRBV28 combines with J gene TRBJ2-6; D gene unclear. CDR3 sequence (DNA): TGTGCCAGCAGTTTAGCGCGACTCTCTGGGGCCAACGTCCTGACTTTC. It codes for CASSLARLSGANVLTF. Full variable domain (remainder filled in from reference TRBV28 and TRBJ2-6): DVKVTQSSRYLVKRTGEKVFLECVQDMDHENMFWYRQDPGLGLRLIYFSYDVKMKEKGDIPEGYSVSREKKERFSLILESASTNQTSMYLCASSLARLSGANVLTFGAGSRLTVL.